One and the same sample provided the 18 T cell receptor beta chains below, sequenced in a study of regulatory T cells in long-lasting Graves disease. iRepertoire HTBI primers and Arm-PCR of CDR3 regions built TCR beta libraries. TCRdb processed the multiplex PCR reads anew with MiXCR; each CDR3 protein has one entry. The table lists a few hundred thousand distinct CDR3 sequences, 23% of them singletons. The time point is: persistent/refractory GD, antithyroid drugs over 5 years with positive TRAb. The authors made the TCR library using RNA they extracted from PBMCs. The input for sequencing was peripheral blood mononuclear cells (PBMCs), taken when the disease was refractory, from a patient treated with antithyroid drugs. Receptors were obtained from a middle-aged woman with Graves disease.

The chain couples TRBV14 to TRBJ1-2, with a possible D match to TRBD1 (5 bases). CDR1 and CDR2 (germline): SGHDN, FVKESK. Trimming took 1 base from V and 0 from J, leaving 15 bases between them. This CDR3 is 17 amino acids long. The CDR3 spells CASSQGSREKPNYGYTF. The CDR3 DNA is TGTGCCAGCAGCCAAGGGTCCAGGGAGAAACCTAACTATGGCTACACCTTC.

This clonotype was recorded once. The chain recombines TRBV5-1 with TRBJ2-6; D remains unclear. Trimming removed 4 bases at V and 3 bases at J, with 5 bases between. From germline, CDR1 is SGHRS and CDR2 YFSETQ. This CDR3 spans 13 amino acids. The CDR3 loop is CASSLFGANVLTF. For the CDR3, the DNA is TGCGCCAGCAGCCTTTTTGGGGCCAACGTCCTGACTTTC.

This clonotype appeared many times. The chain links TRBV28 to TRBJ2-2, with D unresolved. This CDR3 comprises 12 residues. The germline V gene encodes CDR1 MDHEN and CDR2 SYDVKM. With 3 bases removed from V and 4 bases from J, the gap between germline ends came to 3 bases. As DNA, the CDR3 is TGTGCCAGCAGTTTTCCCACCGGGGAGCTGTTTTTT. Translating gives CASSFPTGELFF.

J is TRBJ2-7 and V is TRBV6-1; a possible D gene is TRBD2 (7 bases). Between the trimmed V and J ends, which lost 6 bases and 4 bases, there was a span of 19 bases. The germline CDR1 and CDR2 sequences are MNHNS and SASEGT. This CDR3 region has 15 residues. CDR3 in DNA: TGTGCCAGCAGCCCTCGGGGCCGGGGGGCTTACGAGCAGTACTTC. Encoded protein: CASSPRGRGAYEQYF.

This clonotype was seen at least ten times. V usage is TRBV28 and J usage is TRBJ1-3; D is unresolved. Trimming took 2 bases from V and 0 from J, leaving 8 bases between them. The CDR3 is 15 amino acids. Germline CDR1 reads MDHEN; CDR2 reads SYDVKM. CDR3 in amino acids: CASSLRGSSGNTIYF. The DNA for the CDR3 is TGTGCCAGCAGTTTAAGAGGGAGCTCTGGAAACACCATATATTTT. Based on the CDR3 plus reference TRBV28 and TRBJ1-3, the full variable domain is DVKVTQSSRYLVKRTGEKVFLECVQDMDHENMFWYRQDPGLGLRLIYFSYDVKMKEKGDIPEGYSVSREKKERFSLILESASTNQTSMYLCASSLRGSSGNTIYFGEGSWLTVV.

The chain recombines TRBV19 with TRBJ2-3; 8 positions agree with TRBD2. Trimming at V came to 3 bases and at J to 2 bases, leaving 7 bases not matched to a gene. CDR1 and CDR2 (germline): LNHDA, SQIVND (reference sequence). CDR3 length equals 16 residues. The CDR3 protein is CASSMVGGRITDTQYF. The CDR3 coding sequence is TGTGCCAGTAGTATGGTGGGCGGGAGGATCACAGATACGCAGTATTTT.

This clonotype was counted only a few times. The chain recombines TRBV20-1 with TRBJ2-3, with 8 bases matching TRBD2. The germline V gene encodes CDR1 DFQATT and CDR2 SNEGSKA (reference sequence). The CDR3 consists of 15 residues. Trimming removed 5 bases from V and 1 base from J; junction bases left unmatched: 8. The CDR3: CSARAGEFRTDTQYF. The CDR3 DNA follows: TGCAGTGCTCGAGCGGGAGAATTTCGCACAGATACGCAGTATTTT.

The CDR3 DNA follows: TGTGCCAGCAGACCAGGTGGGGGGAACACCATATATTTT. This encodes CASRPGGGNTIYF. J is TRBJ1-3 and V is TRBV6-1, with D possibly matching TRBD1 (5 bases). V was clipped by 6 bases and J by 7 bases, with 13 bases between them. CDR3 length equals 13 residues. Germline loops: CDR1 MNHNS, CDR2 SASEGT.

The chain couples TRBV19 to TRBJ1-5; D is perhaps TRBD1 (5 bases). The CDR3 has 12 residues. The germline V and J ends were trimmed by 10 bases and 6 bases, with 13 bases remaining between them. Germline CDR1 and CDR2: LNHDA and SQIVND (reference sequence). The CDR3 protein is CATRDGGQPQHF. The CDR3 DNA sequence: TGTGCCACCAGGGATGGGGGTCAGCCCCAGCATTTT. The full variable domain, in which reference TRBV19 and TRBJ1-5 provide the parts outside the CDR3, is DGGITQSPKYLFRKEGQNVTLSCEQNLNHDAMYWYRQDPGQGLRLIYYSQIVNDFQKGDIAEGYSVSREKKESFPLTVTSAQKNPTAFYLCATRDGGQPQHFGDGTRLSIL.

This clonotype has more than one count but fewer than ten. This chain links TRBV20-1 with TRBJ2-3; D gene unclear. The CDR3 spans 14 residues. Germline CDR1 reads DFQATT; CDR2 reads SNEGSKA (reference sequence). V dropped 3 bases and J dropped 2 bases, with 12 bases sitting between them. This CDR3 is CSASNRVLTDTQYF. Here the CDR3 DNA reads TGCAGTGCTAGCAACCGGGTTCTCACAGATACGCAGTATTTT.

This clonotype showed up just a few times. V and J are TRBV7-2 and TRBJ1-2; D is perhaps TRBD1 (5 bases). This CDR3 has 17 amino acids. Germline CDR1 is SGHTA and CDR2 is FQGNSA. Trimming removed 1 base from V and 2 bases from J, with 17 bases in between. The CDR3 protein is CASSLDIRALKNYGYTF. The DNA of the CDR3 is TGTGCCAGCAGCTTAGACATCAGGGCCCTTAAGAACTATGGCTACACCTTC.

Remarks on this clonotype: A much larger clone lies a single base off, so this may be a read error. This chain's CDR3 is CASSADRGHEQYF. The CDR3 nucleotides are TGTGCCAGCAGTGCCGACAGGGGCCACGAGCAGTACTTC. V usage is TRBV6-1 and J usage is TRBJ2-7; TRBD1 agrees at 8 bases. Germline-derived CDR1 and CDR2 are MNHNS and SASEGT. The CDR3 contains 13 residues. After removal of 4 bases from V and 5 bases from J, the junction contained 4 bases not matched to a gene.

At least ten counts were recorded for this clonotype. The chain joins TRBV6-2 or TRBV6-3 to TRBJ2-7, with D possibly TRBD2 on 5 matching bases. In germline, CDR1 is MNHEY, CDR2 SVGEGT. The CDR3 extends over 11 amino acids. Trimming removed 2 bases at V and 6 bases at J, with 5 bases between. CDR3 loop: CASSYAGEQYF. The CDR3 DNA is TGTGCCAGCAGTTACGCGGGCGAGCAGTACTTC.

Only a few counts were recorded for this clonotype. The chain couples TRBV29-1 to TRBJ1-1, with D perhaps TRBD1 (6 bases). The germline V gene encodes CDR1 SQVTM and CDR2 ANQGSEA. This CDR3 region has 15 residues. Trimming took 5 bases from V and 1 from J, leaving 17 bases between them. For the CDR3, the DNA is TGCAGCGTTCGTTTCCAGGACAGCCCGAACACTGAAGCTTTCTTT. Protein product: CSVRFQDSPNTEAFF.

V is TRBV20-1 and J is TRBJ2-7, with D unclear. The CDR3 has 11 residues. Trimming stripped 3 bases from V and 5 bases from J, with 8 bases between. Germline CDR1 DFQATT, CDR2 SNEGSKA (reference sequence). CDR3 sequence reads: CSASGHHEQYF. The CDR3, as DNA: TGCAGTGCTAGTGGTCATCACGAGCAGTACTTC.

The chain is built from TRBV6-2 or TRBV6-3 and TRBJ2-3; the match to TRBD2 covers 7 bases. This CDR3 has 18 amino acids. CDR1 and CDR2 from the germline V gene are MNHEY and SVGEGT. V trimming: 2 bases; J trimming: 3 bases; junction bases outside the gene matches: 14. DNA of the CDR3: TGTGCCAGCAGTTACAAATCGTCCGGCGGGAGAAGGACAGATACGCAGTATTTT. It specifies CASSYKSSGGRRTDTQYF.

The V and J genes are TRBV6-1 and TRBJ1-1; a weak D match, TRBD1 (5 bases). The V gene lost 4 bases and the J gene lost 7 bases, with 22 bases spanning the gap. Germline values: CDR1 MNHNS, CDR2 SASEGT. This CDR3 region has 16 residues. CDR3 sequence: CASSVLQGRVGNEAFF. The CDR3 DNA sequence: TGTGCCAGCAGTGTACTGCAGGGAAGGGTGGGAAATGAAGCTTTCTTT.

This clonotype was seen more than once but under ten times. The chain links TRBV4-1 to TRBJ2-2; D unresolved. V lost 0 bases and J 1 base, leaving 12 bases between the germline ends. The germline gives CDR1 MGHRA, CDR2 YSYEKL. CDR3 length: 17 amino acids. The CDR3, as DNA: TGCGCCAGCAGCCAAGATCAGTGGCGGCAGAACACCGGGGAGCTGTTTTTT. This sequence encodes CASSQDQWRQNTGELFF.